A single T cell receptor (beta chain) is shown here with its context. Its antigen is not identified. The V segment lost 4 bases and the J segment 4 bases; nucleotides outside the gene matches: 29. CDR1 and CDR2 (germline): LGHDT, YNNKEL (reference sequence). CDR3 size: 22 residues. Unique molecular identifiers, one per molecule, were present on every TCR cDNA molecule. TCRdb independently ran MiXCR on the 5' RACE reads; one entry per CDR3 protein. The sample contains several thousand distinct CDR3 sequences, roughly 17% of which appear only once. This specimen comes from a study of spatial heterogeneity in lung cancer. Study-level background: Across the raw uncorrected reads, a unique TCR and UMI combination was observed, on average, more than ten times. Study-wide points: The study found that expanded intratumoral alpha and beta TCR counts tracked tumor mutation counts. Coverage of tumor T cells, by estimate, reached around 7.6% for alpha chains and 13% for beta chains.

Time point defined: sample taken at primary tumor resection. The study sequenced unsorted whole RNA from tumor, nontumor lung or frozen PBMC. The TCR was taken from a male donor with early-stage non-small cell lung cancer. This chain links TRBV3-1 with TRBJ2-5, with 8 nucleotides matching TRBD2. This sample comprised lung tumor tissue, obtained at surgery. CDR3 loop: CASSLLVGSSGGGPGRLETQYF. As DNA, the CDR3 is TGTGCCAGCAGCCTCTTGGTCGGGTCCTCCGGCGGGGGGCCAGGGAGATTAGAGACCCAGTACTTC.